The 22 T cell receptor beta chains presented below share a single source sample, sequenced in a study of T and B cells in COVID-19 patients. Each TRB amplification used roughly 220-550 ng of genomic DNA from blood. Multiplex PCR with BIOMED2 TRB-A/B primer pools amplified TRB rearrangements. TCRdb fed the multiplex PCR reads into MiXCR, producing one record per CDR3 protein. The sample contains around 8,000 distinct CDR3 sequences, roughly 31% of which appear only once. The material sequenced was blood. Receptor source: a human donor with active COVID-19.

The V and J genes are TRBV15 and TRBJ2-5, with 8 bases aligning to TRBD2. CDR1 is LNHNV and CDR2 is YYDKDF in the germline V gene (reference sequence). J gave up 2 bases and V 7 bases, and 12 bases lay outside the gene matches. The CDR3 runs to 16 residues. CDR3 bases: TGTGCCACCAAGCGCTTTGGCGGGGGGATTCAAGAGACCCAGTACTTC. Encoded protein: CATKRFGGGIQETQYF.

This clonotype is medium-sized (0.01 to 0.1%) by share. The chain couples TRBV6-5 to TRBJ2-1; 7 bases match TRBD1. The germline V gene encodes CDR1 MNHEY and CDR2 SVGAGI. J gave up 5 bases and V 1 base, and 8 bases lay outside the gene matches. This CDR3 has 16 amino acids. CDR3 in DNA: TGTGCCAGCAGTTACTTAGGGACAGCAAGGAACAATGAGCAGTTCTTC. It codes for CASSYLGTARNNEQFF.

CDR3 region: CASSPKDNSPLHF. The CDR3 DNA reads as TGTGCCAGCTCACCTAAAGATAATTCACCCCTCCACTTT. This chain uses TRBV18 with TRBJ1-6, with D hard to call. The CDR3 extends over 13 amino acids. V shed 3 bases and J shed 5 bases, with 5 bases lying between them. The germline V gene encodes CDR1 KGHSH and CDR2 LQKENI.

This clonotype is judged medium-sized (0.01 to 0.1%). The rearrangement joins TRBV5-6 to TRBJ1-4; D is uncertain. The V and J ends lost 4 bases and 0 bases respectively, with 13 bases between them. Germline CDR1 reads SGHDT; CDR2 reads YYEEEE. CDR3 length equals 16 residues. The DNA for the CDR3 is TGTGCCAGCAGCGGGCCCAGTCGTCCAACTAATGAAAAACTGTTTTTT. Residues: CASSGPSRPTNEKLFF. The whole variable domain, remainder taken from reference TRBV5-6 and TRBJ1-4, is DAGVTQSPTHLIKTRGQQVTLRCSPKSGHDTVSWYQQALGQGPQFIFQYYEEEERQRGNFPDRFSGHQFPNYSSELNVNALLLGDSALYLCASSGPSRPTNEKLFFGSGTQLSVL.

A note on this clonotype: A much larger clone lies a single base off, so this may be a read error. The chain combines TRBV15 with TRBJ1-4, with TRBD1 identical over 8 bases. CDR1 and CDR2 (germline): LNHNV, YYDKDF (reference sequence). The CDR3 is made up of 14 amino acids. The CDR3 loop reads CVTSTRQGNEKLFF. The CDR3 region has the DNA TGTGTCACCAGCACAAGACAGGGGAATGAAAAACTGTTTTTT. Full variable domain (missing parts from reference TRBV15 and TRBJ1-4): DAMVIQNPRYQVTQFGKPVTLSCSQTLNHNVMYWYQQKSSQAPKLLFHYYDKDFNNEADTPDNFQSRRPNTSFCFLDIRSPGLGDTAMYLCVTSTRQGNEKLFFGSGTQLSVL.

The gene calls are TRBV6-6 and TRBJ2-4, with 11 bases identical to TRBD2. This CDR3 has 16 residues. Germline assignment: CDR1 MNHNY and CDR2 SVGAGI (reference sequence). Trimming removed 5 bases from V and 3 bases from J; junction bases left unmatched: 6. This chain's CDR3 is CASSGGTSGLKNIQYF. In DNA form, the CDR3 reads TGTGCCAGCAGTGGGGGGACTAGCGGCCTCAAAAACATTCAGTACTTC.

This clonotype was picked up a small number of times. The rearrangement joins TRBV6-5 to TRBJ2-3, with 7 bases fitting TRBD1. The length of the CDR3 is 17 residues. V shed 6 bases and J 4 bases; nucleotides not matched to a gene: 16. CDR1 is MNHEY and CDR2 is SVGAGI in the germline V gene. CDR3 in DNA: TGTGCCAGCAGCCTCCTCACAGGGGAAGAGGGCCCAGATACGCAGTATTTT. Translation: CASSLLTGEEGPDTQYF.

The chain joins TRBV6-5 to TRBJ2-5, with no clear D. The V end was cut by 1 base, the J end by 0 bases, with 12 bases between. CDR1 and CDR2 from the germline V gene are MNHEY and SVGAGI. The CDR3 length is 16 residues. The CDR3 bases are TGTGCCAGCAGTTACTTCAGGCCCCCTTACCAAGAGACCCAGTACTTC. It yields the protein CASSYFRPPYQETQYF.

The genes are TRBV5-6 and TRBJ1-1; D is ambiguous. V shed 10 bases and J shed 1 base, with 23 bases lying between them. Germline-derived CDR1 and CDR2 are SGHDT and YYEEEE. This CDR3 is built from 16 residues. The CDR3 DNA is TGTGCCGAAGGAATCCCGATCCCCTCTCGGAACACTGAAGCTTTCTTT. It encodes CAEGIPIPSRNTEAFF.

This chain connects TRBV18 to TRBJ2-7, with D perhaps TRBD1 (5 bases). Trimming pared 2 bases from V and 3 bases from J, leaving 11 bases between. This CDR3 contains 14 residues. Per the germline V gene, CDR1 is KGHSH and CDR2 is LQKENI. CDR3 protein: CASSPKGVSYEQYF. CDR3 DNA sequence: TGTGCCAGCTCACCAAAAGGGGTAAGCTACGAGCAGTACTTC.

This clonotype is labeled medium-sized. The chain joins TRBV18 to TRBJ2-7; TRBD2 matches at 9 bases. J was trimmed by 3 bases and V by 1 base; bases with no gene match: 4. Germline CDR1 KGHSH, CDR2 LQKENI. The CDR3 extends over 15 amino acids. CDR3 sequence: CASSPQSGRLYEQYF. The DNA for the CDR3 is TGTGCCAGCTCACCACAAAGCGGGAGGCTCTACGAGCAGTACTTC.

CDR3 bases: TGTGCCAGCAGGCTACCGACAGGGACGGGCTACACCTTC. Its protein product is CASRLPTGTGYTF. The gene calls are TRBV28 and TRBJ1-2, with 7 positions matching TRBD1. With V trimmed by 6 bases and J by 8 bases, 9 bases remained unmatched. This CDR3 region has 13 residues. Germline V lookup: CDR1 MDHEN, CDR2 SYDVKM.

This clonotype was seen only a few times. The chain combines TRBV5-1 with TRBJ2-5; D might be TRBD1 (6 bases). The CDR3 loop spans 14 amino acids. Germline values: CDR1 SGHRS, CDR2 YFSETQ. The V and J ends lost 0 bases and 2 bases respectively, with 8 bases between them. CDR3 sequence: CASSLGGPQETQYF. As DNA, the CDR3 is TGCGCCAGCAGCTTGGGGGGGCCTCAAGAGACCCAGTACTTC. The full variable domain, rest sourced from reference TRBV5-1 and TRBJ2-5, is KAGVTQTPRYLIKTRGQQVTLSCSPISGHRSVSWYQQTPGQGLQFLFEYFSETQRNKGNFPGRFSGRQFSNSRSEMNVSTLELGDSALYLCASSLGGPQETQYFGPGTRLLVL.

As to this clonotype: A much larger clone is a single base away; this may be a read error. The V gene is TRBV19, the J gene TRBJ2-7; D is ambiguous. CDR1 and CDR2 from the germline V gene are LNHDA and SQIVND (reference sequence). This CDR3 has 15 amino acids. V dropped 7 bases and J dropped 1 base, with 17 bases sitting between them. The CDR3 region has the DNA TGTGCCAGTACTAATGCGGCAGAAGGTTCCTACGAGCAGTACGTC. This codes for CASTNAAEGSYEQYV.

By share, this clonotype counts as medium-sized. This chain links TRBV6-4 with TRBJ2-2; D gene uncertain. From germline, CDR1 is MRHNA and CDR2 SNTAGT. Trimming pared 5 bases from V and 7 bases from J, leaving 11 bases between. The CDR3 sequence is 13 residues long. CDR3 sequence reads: CASSSELGGELFF. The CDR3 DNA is TGTGCCAGCAGTTCCGAGTTAGGCGGGGAGCTGTTTTTT.

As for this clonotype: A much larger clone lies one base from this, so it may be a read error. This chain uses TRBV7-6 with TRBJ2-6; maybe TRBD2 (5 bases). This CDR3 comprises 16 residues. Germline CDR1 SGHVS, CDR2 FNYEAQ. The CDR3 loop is CVSSTGWGSGANVLTF. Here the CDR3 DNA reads TGTGTCAGCAGCACGGGGTGGGGATCTGGGGCCAACGTCCTGACTTTC.

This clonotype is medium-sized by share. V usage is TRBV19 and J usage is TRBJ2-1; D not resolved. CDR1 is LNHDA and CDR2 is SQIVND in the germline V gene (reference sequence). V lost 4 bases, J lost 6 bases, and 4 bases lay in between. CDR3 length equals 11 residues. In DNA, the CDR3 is TGTGCCAGTAGTAGGGGCAATGAGCAGTTCTTC. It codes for CASSRGNEQFF.

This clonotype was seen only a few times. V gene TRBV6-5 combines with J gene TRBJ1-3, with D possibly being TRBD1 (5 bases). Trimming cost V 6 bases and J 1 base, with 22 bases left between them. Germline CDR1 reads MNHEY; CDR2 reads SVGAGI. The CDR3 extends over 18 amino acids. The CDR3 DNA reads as TGTGCCAGCAGCCCCACTACCTGGGGGAGAATGTCTGGAAACACCATATATTTT. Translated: CASSPTTWGRMSGNTIYF.

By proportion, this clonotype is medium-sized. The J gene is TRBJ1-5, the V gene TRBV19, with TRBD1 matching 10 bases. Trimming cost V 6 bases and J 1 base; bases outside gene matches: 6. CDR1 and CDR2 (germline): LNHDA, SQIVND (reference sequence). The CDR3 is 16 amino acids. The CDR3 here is CASRRQGAGSNQPQHF. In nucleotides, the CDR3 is TGTGCCAGTAGAAGACAGGGGGCAGGCAGCAATCAGCCCCAGCATTTT.

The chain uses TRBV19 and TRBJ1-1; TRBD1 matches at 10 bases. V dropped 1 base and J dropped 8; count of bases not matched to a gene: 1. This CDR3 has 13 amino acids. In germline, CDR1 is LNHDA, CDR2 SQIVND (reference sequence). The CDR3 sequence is CASSIATGGEAFF. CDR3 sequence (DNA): TGTGCCAGTAGTATAGCGACAGGGGGCGAAGCTTTCTTT.

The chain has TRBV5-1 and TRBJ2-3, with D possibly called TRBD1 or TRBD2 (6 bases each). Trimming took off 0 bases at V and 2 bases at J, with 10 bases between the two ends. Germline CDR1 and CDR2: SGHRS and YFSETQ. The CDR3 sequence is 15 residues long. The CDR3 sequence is CASSLEGGFTDTQYF. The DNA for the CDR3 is TGCGCCAGCAGCTTGGAGGGGGGCTTCACAGATACGCAGTATTTT.

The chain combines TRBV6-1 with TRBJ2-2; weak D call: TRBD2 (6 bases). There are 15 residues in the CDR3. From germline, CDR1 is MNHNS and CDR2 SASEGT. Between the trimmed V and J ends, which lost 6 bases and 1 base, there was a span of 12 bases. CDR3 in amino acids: CASSWGLLNTGELFF. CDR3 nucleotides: TGTGCCAGCAGCTGGGGACTCCTGAACACCGGGGAGCTGTTTTTT.